These 5 T cell receptor beta chains were sequenced from one sample in a study of metastatic and nonmetastatic thyroid tumors (dated by TCRdb to 2020 to 2021). No patient had received any treatment before thyroid surgery. The library was made by PCR. Sequenced on an Illumina HiSeq 4000. TCRdb took the public reads, trimmed them with fastp at Q25, ran MiXCR for clone calling and kept in-frame beta chains. The sample includes 20,000 to 30,000 clones, with 10% to 15% observed a single time. Nearly 5% of the sample comes from the top ten. The sequencing input was blood. All receptors derive from a female donor with papillary thyroid cancer or a benign thyroid nodule (not recorded which). Some clones in this sample may be carry-over from other donors' samples.

In this sample, this clone turned up many times. The chain uses TRBV2 and TRBJ2-7; possible D gene TRBD1, 8 bases. Germline-derived CDR1 and CDR2 are SNHLY and FYNNEI. The V and J ends lost 7 bases and 6 bases respectively, with 16 bases between them. The CDR3 length is 13 residues. CDR3: CASTQGGPGEQYF. DNA of the CDR3: TGTGCCAGCACACAGGGGGGGCCTGGCGAGCAGTACTTC.

In its sample, this clone was seen many times. V usage is TRBV11-2 and J usage is TRBJ2-1; D remains ambiguous. The germline V and J ends were trimmed by 7 bases and 5 bases, with 15 bases remaining between them. This CDR3 is 14 amino acids long. The germline gives CDR1 SGHAT, CDR2 FQNNGV. The CDR3: CASTRALIDNEQFF. The CDR3 DNA follows: TGTGCCAGCACCCGGGCGCTGATAGACAATGAGCAGTTCTTC. The variable domain in full, with the rest retrieved from reference TRBV11-2 and TRBJ2-1, is EAGVAQSPRYKIIEKRQSVAFWCNPISGHATLYWYQQILGQGPKLLIQFQNNGVVDDSQLPKDRFSAERLKGVDSTLKIQPAKLEDSAVYLCASTRALIDNEQFFGPGTRLTVL.

A remark on this clone: Given a much more abundant clone one base away, this may be a read error. The same CDR3 also results from other DNA sequences found in this sample. This chain links TRBV7-2 with TRBJ2-7; TRBD2 might be the D (6 bases). The germline gives CDR1 SGHTA, CDR2 FQGNSA. The CDR3 totals 15 residues. V was clipped by 3 bases and J by 9 bases, with 21 bases between them. The CDR3 region is CASSLRVLAGSAQYF. The CDR3 nucleotides are TGTGCCAGCAGCTTGCGCGTACTGGCGGGGAGCGCGCAGTACTTC.

This clone was detected many times. This chain uses TRBV14 with TRBJ2-1; D is perhaps TRBD2 (7 bases). This CDR3 region has 16 residues. The V and J ends lost 0 bases and 7 bases respectively, with 16 bases between them. The germline gives CDR1 SGHDN, CDR2 FVKESK. CDR3 region: CASSQEGGEGLNEQFF. In nucleotides, the CDR3 is TGTGCCAGCAGCCAAGAAGGGGGGGAGGGCCTTAATGAGCAGTTCTTC. The entire variable domain, with the rest obtained from reference TRBV14 and TRBJ2-1, is as follows: EAGVTQFPSHSVIEKGQTVTLRCDPISGHDNLYWYRRVMGKEIKFLLHFVKESKQDESGMPNNRFLAERTGGTYSTLKVQPAELEDSGVYFCASSQEGGEGLNEQFFGPGTRLTVL.

This clone has at least ten counts. This sequence joins TRBV5-4 and TRBJ2-7; 8 bases are shared with TRBD2. Trimming cost V 4 bases and J 5 bases; bases outside gene matches: 8. The CDR3 spans 14 residues. Germline CDR1 reads SGHNT; CDR2 reads YYREEE (reference sequence). CDR3 sequence reads: CASSPGLVFDEQYF. CDR3 bases: TGTGCCAGCAGCCCGGGACTAGTGTTCGACGAGCAGTACTTC.